This T cell receptor (beta chain) derives from a study of response to subunit inactivated influenza vaccine. Study observations and caveats: With each seasonal influenza vaccination, the authors suggested, few new T cells are recruited.

TCRdb re-derived calls from the RT-PCR reads in MiXCR, one entry per CDR3 protein. The sample records 700,000 to 800,000 distinct CDR3 sequences, roughly 18% being singletons. This clonotype was picked up a small number of times. No antigen is known for it. The CDR3 has 16 residues. The chain has TRBV21-1 and TRBJ2-7; TRBD1 is taken as the D call from the table, unchecked against the DNA. TRBV21-1 is flagged as a pseudogene. The source is a man aged 50-59 years who received an inactivated influenza vaccine. The material sequenced was PBMCs from blood, taken about 5 days after vaccination. The CDR3 region is CASSIHGGQVIRGQYF. The CDR3 nucleotides read TGTGCCAGCAGCATACATGGGGGACAGGTCATCCGCGGGCAGTACTTC.